The following is a T cell receptor (beta chain) sequence with its context. This CDR3 has 13 amino acids. Trimming took off 11 bases at V and 3 bases at J, with 17 bases between the two ends. CDR1 is MDHEN, CDR2 SYDVKM, per germline. The data were obtained in a study of shared clonotypes between healthy human individuals. Caucasian adults living in Nashville, Tennessee, provided all samples. Every unsorted PBMC PCR replicate was loaded with about 300 ng DNA, tens of thousands of T cell genomes. TCRdb's copy holds only in-frame clones and misses some; the assay was immunoSEQ multiplex PCR. The data contain approximately 480,000 clones, roughly 79% of them seen just once; the ten biggest clones take up around 13%.

The receptor's source is a woman aged 40 to 50 in good health. Some clones in this sample may be carry-over from other donors' samples. The source material was PBMCs. The gene calls are TRBV28 and TRBJ2-7; D is possibly TRBD1 or TRBD2 (5 bases each). CDR3 sequence (DNA): TGTGCCGTGGCGGGTACAGGACGCTACGAGCAGTACTTC. Protein product: CAVAGTGRYEQYF.